The entry below describes one T cell receptor (beta chain). Its antigen is as yet unknown. The CDR3 is made up of 16 amino acids. V gave up 2 bases and J gave up 3 bases; unmatched junction bases: 7. The data are from a study of early T cells in non-severe SARS-CoV-2 infection. Study overall: Chains were unpaired, as sequencing was done on bulk RNA from unsorted whole blood. Whole-study findings and limits: A preference for anti-spike CD8 responses marked VDJdb matching, which missed private and CD4 specificities.

Each single cDNA molecule received a unique molecular identifier. In TCRdb, the 5' RACE reads were re-called with MiXCR into one record per CDR3 protein. The table includes about 49,000 distinct CDR3 sequences, around 11% detected once. The gene calls are TRBV12-3 or TRBV12-4 and TRBJ2-3; 8 bases are a match to TRBD2. Sequencing was carried out using whole blood. The sequence derives from an adult who was a healthcare worker with PCR-confirmed SARS-CoV-2 infection or an uninfected control (not recorded which). This CDR3 is CASSLLAGGGTDTQYF. CDR3 coding DNA: TGTGCCAGCAGTTTACTAGCGGGTGGCGGTACAGATACGCAGTATTTT.